What follows describes a single T cell receptor (beta chain). Assignment of participants to cohorts was predicated upon participant-reported clinical history. Resolution of symptoms, clearance, or two negative PCRs was present in recovered Cohort 3 donors. The data derive from a study of blood T cell repertoires in COVID-19. In the study overall: From the United States, Italy and Spain came samples of acute and convalescent COVID-19.

As handled by the study authors: Cell counts per sample came from amplifying reference gene primers. Only in-frame clones appear in the TCRdb table, and some are missing; sequencing was by immunoSEQ multiplex PCR. D and trimming come from the DNA, and the V and J calls and clone size come from that table. This table has approximately 230,000 clones, more than 75% appearing once. CDR3 size: 14 residues. V was cut by 0 bases and J by 1 base, with 7 bases left in between. Germline loops: CDR1 SGHRS, CDR2 YFSETQ. The TCR was taken from a man younger than 35 who had recovered from COVID-19. This sequence joins TRBV5-1 and TRBJ2-5; possible D gene TRBD2, 6 bases. Source material: PBMCs or T cells enriched from blood (not recorded which). Here the CDR3 DNA reads TGCGCCAGCAGCTTGGGTAGCGGCCAAGAGACCCAGTACTTC. It specifies CASSLGSGQETQYF. The full variable domain, completed using reference TRBV5-1 and TRBJ2-5, is KAGVTQTPRYLIKTRGQQVTLSCSPISGHRSVSWYQQTPGQGLQFLFEYFSETQRNKGNFPGRFSGRQFSNSRSEMNVSTLELGDSALYLCASSLGSGQETQYFGPGTRLLVL.